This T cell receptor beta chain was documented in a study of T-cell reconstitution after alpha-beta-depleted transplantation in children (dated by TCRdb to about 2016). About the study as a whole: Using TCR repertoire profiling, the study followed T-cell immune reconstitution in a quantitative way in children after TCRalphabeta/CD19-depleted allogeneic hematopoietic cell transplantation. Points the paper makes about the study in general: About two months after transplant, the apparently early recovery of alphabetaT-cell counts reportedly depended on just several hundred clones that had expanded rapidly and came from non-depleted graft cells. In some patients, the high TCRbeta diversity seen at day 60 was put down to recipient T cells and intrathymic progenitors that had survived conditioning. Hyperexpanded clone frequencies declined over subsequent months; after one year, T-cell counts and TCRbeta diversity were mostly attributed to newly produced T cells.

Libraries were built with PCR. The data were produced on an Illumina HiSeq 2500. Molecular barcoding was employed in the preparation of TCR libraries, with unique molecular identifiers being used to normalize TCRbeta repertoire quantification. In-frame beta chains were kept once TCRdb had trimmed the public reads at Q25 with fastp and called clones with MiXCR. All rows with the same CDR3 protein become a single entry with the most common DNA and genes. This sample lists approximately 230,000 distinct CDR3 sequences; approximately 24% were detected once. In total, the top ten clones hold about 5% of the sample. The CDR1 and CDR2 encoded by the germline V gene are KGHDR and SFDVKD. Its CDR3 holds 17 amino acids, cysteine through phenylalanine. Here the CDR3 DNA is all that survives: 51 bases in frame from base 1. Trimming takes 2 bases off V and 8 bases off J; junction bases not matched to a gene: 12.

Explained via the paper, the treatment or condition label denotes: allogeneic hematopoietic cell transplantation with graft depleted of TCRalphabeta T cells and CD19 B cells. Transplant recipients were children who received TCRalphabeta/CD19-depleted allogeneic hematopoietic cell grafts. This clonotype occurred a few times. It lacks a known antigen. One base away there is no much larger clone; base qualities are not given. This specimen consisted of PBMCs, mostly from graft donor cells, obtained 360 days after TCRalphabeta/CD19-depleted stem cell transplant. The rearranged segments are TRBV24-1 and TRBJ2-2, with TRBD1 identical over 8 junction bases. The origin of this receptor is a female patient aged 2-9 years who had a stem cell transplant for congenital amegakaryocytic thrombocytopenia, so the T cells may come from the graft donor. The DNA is TGTGCCACCAGTGATTCCCAGGGGGCACCGCCAATAGGGGAGCTGTTTTTT. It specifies CATSDSQGAPPIGELFF.